The 11 T cell receptor beta chains reported below all come from one sample, sequenced in a study of radiotherapy plus CTLA-4 blockade in lung cancer. Measured with immunoSEQ multiplex PCR; TCRdb has only the in-frame clones, and not every one. The sample records 40,000 or so clones, more than 60% being singletons. The sample here was peripheral blood, taken from a patient treated with radiotherapy plus ipilimumab. The origin of the receptors is a human donor with non-small cell lung cancer who had a partial response to radiotherapy plus ipilimumab.

This rearrangement joins TRBV7-9 to TRBJ1-5; 8 nucleotides match TRBD1. The CDR3 is made up of 15 amino acids. Germline loops: CDR1 SEHNR, CDR2 FQNEAQ (reference sequence). After removal of 6 bases from V and 5 bases from J, the junction contained 9 bases not matched to a gene. This CDR3 is CASSPTGGKDQPQHF. CDR3 bases: TGTGCCAGCAGTCCCACAGGGGGGAAAGATCAGCCCCAGCATTTT.

This sequence joins TRBV2 and TRBJ1-2, with 7 bases identical to TRBD1. Germline CDR1 and CDR2: SNHLY and FYNNEI. V was clipped by 3 bases and J by 4 bases; unmatched bases: 5. This CDR3 region has 14 residues. The CDR3 region is CASSDLAGGYGYTF. As DNA, the CDR3 is TGTGCCAGCAGTGATCTGGCAGGGGGCTATGGCTACACCTTC.

The genes are TRBV29-1 and TRBJ2-2; possibly TRBD2 for D (6 bases). This CDR3 comprises 14 residues. V shed 6 bases and J shed 1 base, with 12 bases lying between them. Germline CDR1 SQVTM, CDR2 ANQGSEA. The CDR3 protein is CSVYSGRNTGELFF. DNA for the CDR3: TGCAGCGTCTACAGCGGGCGGAACACCGGGGAGCTGTTTTTT.

This clone was detected once. V and J are TRBV27 and TRBJ1-1, with TRBD1 identical over 7 bases. Germline V CDR1 and CDR2: MNHEY, SMNVEV (reference sequence). Trimming cost V 10 bases and J 0 bases; bases outside gene matches: 11. The CDR3 has 15 amino acids. CDR3 sequence (DNA): TGTGCCACCCTGGGCACGGGACAGCTGAACACTGAAGCTTTCTTT. It is translated as CATLGTGQLNTEAFF.

This clone showed up just once. The V and J genes are TRBV6-1 and TRBJ2-5; tentatively, D is TRBD2 (5 bases). The tail of the sequence fits TRBJ2-7 better, so the J call may be wrong. The CDR3 contains 13 residues. Germline CDR1 reads MNHNS; CDR2 reads SASEGT. The CDR3 loop reads CASSKTGVYEQYF. CDR3 bases: TGTGCCAGCAGCAAAACCGGGGTTTACGAGCAGTACTTC.

The chain links TRBV5-4 to TRBJ2-3, with 8 bases lining up with TRBD2. The junction had 2 bases not matched to a gene; V was cut back by 0 bases and J by 2 bases. Per germline, CDR1 SGHNT and CDR2 YYREEE (reference sequence). The CDR3 covers 15 residues. In nucleotides, the CDR3 is TGTGCCAGCAGCTTGGCGGGAGGGCTCACAGATACGCAGTATTTT. It is translated as CASSLAGGLTDTQYF.

This clone has a count of ten or more. The V call is TRBV9, the J call TRBJ1-3; TRBD1 matches at 9 bases. Germline CDR1 and CDR2: SGDLS and YYNGEE. J was trimmed by 4 bases and V by 3 bases; bases with no gene match: 2. This CDR3 region has 14 residues. The CDR3 reads CASSAGTGGNTIYF. The CDR3 nucleotides read TGTGCCAGCAGCGCCGGGACAGGGGGAAACACCATATATTTT. The full variable domain, rest sourced from reference TRBV9 and TRBJ1-3, is DSGVTQTPKHLITATGQRVTLRCSPRSGDLSVYWYQQSLDQGLQFLIQYYNGEERAKGNILERFSAQQFPDLHSELNLSSLELGDSALYFCASSAGTGGNTIYFGEGSWLTVV.

This chain uses TRBV6-5 with TRBJ2-1; no clear D. The germline V gene has CDR1 MNHEY and CDR2 SVGAGI. The ends were cut back, 7 bases at V and 0 bases at J, with 10 bases in the middle. The CDR3 is 14 amino acids. As DNA, the CDR3 is TGTGCCAGCATGCGAGCGCCCTCCTACAATGAGCAGTTCTTC. It yields the protein CASMRAPSYNEQFF.

The chain has TRBV6-5 and TRBJ1-1, with 9 bases fitting TRBD1. J gave up 7 bases and V 6 bases, and 6 bases lay outside the gene matches. Germline CDR1 MNHEY, CDR2 SVGAGI. The CDR3 totals 13 residues. Here the CDR3 reads CASRQGARVEAFF. The CDR3 DNA reads as TGTGCCAGCAGACAGGGGGCTCGGGTTGAAGCTTTCTTT.

The chain is built from TRBV6-6 and TRBJ2-7, with TRBD1 matching 8 bases. Germline CDR1 MNHNY, CDR2 SVGAGI (reference sequence). V shed 8 bases, J shed 5 bases, and the junction held 11 bases outside the gene matches. The length of the CDR3 is 14 residues. CDR3 region: CASENWTGKDEQYF. The DNA of the CDR3 is TGTGCCAGCGAAAACTGGACAGGGAAGGACGAGCAGTACTTC.

The gene calls are TRBV2 and TRBJ2-1, with 9 bases matching TRBD2. Unmatched junction bases numbered 7, after V lost 8 bases and J lost 2 bases. Germline assignment: CDR1 SNHLY and CDR2 FYNNEI. CDR3 length: 15 residues. The CDR3 DNA is TGTGCCAGCCCCTCGGGCGGGAGGGCCTACAATGAGCAGTTCTTC. Protein sequence: CASPSGGRAYNEQFF. Full variable domain (missing parts from reference TRBV2 and TRBJ2-1): EPEVTQTPSHQVTQMGQEVILRCVPISNHLYFYWYRQILGQKVEFLVSFYNNEISEKSEIFDDQFSVERPDGSNFTLKIRSTKLEDSAMYFCASPSGGRAYNEQFFGPGTRLTVL.